This TCR beta chain was identified in a study of beta chain features in type 1 diabetes. Study-wide points: A moderate, significant TCRB CDR3 shortening appeared in type 1 diabetes across four CD4+ subsets. More deletions and fewer insertions at VDJ junctions were seen in type 1 diabetes patients. It was among patients, rather than healthy donors, that naive, central memory and Treg TCRB repertoires appeared more similar.

V was cut by 5 bases and J by 4 bases, with 17 bases left in between. The CDR3 covers 15 residues. Germline loops: CDR1 SEHNR, CDR2 FQNEAQ (reference sequence). This clone was counted only a few times. The antigen is not known. The whole isolated RNA underwent reverse transcription, so sequencing captured expressed TCRB transcripts. The protocol was immunoSEQ multiplex PCR, while the TCRdb copy is restricted to in-frame clones and leaves out a portion. Among under 900,000 clones listed, roughly 17% were seen once. This sequence joins TRBV7-9 and TRBJ1-2, with a possible D match to TRBD1 (6 bases). This clonotype was sampled from a woman aged 18-35 years in good health. Source material: naive CD4+ T cells from blood. The CDR3 sequence is CASSGAGALGYGYTF. CDR3 sequence (DNA): TGTGCCAGCAGCGGGGCGGGGGCGCTGGGCTATGGCTACACCTTC.